The T cell receptor (beta chain) described here comes from a study of early T cells in non-severe SARS-CoV-2 infection (dated by TCRdb to about 2021). For the study in its entirety: Bulk RNA from unsorted whole blood was used for TCR sequencing, so alpha and beta chains could not be paired.

Set within a cohort of healthcare workers in London, UK, this nested case-control study involved weekly PCR testing of nasopharyngeal swabs along with blood sampling. Between 23 and 31 March 2020, the week of the UK lockdown, healthcare workers were enrolled and then followed up weekly for as long as 16 weeks. This clonotype has a count of ten or more. Its antigen is currently not known. No clone much larger than this one lies a single base away; base qualities are absent. The receptor library was made with 5' RACE. The instrument was a NextSeq 500. The TCR library protocol attached unique molecular identifiers to individual cDNA molecules to correct for sequencing error and PCR bias. Sequencing covered both TCR alpha and beta chains, and within each sample the abundances of alpha and beta sequences were tightly co-correlated. Processing in the source paper ran as follows. Decombinator V4 was used to perform V gene, J gene and CDR3 annotation of TCR sequences. Expanded TCRs were defined as changing significantly between any two time points under a Poisson model with p below 0.0001. TCR abundances were normalised to the total number of TCRs sequenced per sample and were expressed as counts per million. MAIT TCRs were defined by TRAV1-2 paired with TRAJ12, TRAJ20 or TRAJ33, and iNKT TCRs by TRAV10 paired with TRAJ18. VDJdb, accessed on 1 November 2021, was searched for TCRs annotated for CMV, EBV and SARS-CoV-2, and TCRs annotated for more than one antigen were excluded. TCRdb handled the public reads itself, with Q25 trimming in fastp and clone calling in MiXCR, and kept productive beta chains. Every CDR3 protein is listed once, alongside the most common genes and DNA of its rows. TCRdb, not the authors, supplied the V and J calls. The sample table holds about 71,000 distinct CDR3 sequences, of which around 12% were seen once. Clones ranked in the top ten supply around 2.8% of the sample.

What the authors observed across the whole study: Matching against VDJdb was skewed toward anti-spike CD8 responses, likely underestimated virus-specific expansions, and missed private and CD4 specificities.

CDR1 and CDR2, per the germline V gene (reference sequence), are DFQATT and SNEGSKA. The V end loses 6 bases and the J end loses 1 base, and a stretch of 28 bases separates them. From the cysteine through the phenylalanine, the CDR3 covers 18 amino acids. The kept DNA is CDR3 alone, 54 bases in frame from the first base. The chain joins TRBV20-1 to TRBJ2-7; possibly the D gene is TRBD2, per 7 matching bases. The sequence came from an adult who was a healthcare worker with PCR-confirmed SARS-CoV-2 infection or an uninfected control (not recorded which). The sample here was whole blood, taken at baseline. The sequence in DNA is TGCAGTGCAACCGACAGGTCTAGCGTCGGGAGGCTATCCTACGAGCAGTACTTC. This encodes CSATDRSSVGRLSYEQYF.